This T cell receptor beta chain emerged from a study of response to subunit inactivated influenza vaccine (dated by TCRdb to the late 2010s). About the investigation overall: Deep quantitative profiling of the T cell receptor repertoire was used in the study to follow responses to a trivalent subunit inactivated influenza vaccine.

Taken with the paper, the label for time point translates to: 45 to 50 days after influenza vaccine administration. In regard to this clonotype: The specificity of this receptor is unknown. No base qualities exist here, and no much larger clone lies one base off it.

Paper-wide results and their limitations: The authors proposed that each seasonal influenza vaccination may bring in only a limited number of new T cells.

Receptor libraries were prepared by RT-PCR. The run used an Illumina HiSeq 2500. TCRdb ran its own pipeline on the public reads, namely fastp trimming at Q25 and MiXCR clone calling, and kept in-frame beta chains. Each CDR3 protein gets just one entry, which takes the most common genes and DNA from the rows behind it. In this sample the table shows about 500,000 distinct CDR3 sequences, roughly 13% of which occur a single time. 13% of the sample rests with the top ten. The junction shows trimming of 5 bases on V and 1 base on J, plus 8 bases between the germline ends. Taken from cysteine to phenylalanine, the CDR3 has 13 residues. Of all the DNA, just the CDR3 is kept, 39 bases in frame from base 1.

The sequencing here drew on PBMCs from blood, taken about 40 days after vaccination. The receptor comes from a middle-aged man who received an inactivated influenza vaccine. Donor details come from another sample of the same person, matched by shared clones. Recombination connected TRBV12-3 or TRBV12-4 to TRBJ1-1, with no confidently assigned D gene. The CDR3 protein sequence reads: CASSRSGNTEAFF. The DNA sequence reads TGTGCCAGCAGTAGATCCGGGAACACTGAAGCTTTCTTT.